The subject of this entry is one T cell receptor (beta chain). Its antigen is unknown. The sample is drawn from a study of OX40 agonist ivuxolimab in advanced cancers. Measured with immunoSEQ multiplex PCR; TCRdb has only the in-frame clones, and not every one. The sample holds about 83,000 clones, less than 90% seen once. Exclusion of a patient followed from autoimmune disease history or systemic immunosuppression. Broader study findings: Expanded peripheral T cell antigen specificity was not determined. CD8+ T cells showed, on average, more clonal expansion than CD4+ cells.

Germline V lookup: CDR1 SGHTA, CDR2 FQGNSA. The CDR3 length is 15 residues. V lost 6 bases, J lost 2 bases, and 15 bases lay in between. This sequence originates from an adult with an advanced solid tumor such as melanoma, head and neck, liver or kidney cancer. Sequenced here: CD4+ or CD8+ T cells sorted from blood, sampled in a trial of the OX40 agonist ivuxolimab. This sequence joins TRBV7-2 and TRBJ2-3; D perhaps matches TRBD2 (7 bases). CDR3 coding DNA: TGTGCCAGCAGTGATGAGGGGGGGGACACAGATACGCAGTATTTT. Translating gives CASSDEGGDTDTQYF.